This record concerns one TCR beta chain sequence. Its recognized antigen is unknown. No base quality values were provided; no much bigger clone lies one nucleotide off. Library preparation used the immunoSEQ multiplex PCR assay. To provide template for TCR sequencing, every sample had RNA extracted and reverse transcribed into cDNA. First-strand cDNA was synthesized using SuperScript III with a 2:1 mix of oligo-dT and random hexamers. A synthetic immune receptor repertoire was used to gauge amplification bias, and whatever bias remained was removed computationally. From the authors' description of their analysis: After raw reads were preprocessed to remove errors, the CDR3 was defined following IMGT conventions as running from the conserved cysteine to phenylalanine. Clonality was computed as 1 minus the Shannon entropy, with the entropy normalized by log2 of the number of productive unique TCRs. Whether each scalp clone was CD4 or CD8 was inferred by checking scalp TCRbeta sequences against the CD4 and CD8 repertoires from sorted blood. TCRdb provides this immuneACCESS table in a form limited to in-frame rearrangements. Some clones are lacking; in checked studies, under half of them reflect an unresolved V gene, and why the rest are absent is not known. The V and J calls and the clone size are those of that table, but D and trimming were determined from the DNA. The table for this sample lists around 300,000 clones; about 62% of them were counted only once. The ten largest make up about 0.88% of the sample.

Reading the label with the study, this specimen's treatment or condition is: oral pan-JAK inhibitor, 5-10 mg twice daily. Lesional scalp punch biopsies and peripheral blood were collected from alopecia areata patients. PBMCs were isolated by density centrifugation and stained for CD3, CD4 and CD8, after which CD4+ and CD8+ T cells were sorted on a FACSAria. V loses 1 base of germline sequence and J loses 3 bases, and the interval between the two ends is 9 bases. From the cysteine up to the phenylalanine, the CDR3 has a length of 15 residues. Only the CDR3 DNA is retained, 45 bases long and in frame from the first base. CDR1 and CDR2, per the germline V gene, are MNHEY and SVGAGI. This entry comes from a study of CD8+ T cells in alopecia areata (dated by TCRdb to the late 2010s). Broadly, across the study: Treated patients were enrolled in an open-label pilot trial of oral tofacitinib, 5 to 10 mg twice daily, for moderate-to-severe alopecia areata. Tofacitinib was administered for 6 to 18 months, and 6 months of follow-up off drug were then conducted to assess delayed response and recurrence. For the treated patients, the SALT score, which quantifies what percentage of scalp surface area is affected, served as the measure of disease severity. The study used high-throughput TCRbeta sequencing to examine T cell clonal expansion in alopecia areata, in both the C3H/HeJ mouse model and human patients. In humans, TCRbeta sequencing was performed on scalp tissue and on sorted CD4+ and CD8+ peripheral blood T cells from healthy controls and from patients with patchy or totalis/universalis alopecia areata. Patients on tofacitinib were biopsied at baseline and after 4 and 24 weeks of treatment, and several of the patients also had a later scalp biopsy. Scalp clonality was compared among normal scalp (n=4), patchy alopecia areata scalp (n=8), and alopecia totalis/universalis scalp (n=8). RNA came from the PAXgene miRNA kit for fixed scalp, the miRNeasy kit for PBMCs, and the RNeasy kit for mouse skin. TCRbeta CDR3 regions were amplified by immunoSEQ multiplex PCR using 35 Vbeta forward and 13 Jbeta reverse primers.

On the study overall, not on this receptor specifically: Compared with mice, TCR sequences shared between patients were less clear, possibly partly because of HLA diversity across the patient population. Scalp TCR repertoire analysis is complicated because resident alphabeta T cells in normal human skin are also sequenced, whereas mouse skin is dominated by gammadelta T cells. Higher clonality and more expanded CD8+ clones were observed in lesional scalp than in normal scalp, particularly in alopecia totalis/universalis, a finding suggestive of antigenic drive. During tofacitinib treatment, many expanded lesional clones stuck around in both scalp and blood, and this persistence may partly explain why relapse happens after treatment is stopped. Tofacitinib significantly lowered scalp clonality and the number of expanded CD8+ clones among the top 100 scalp clones. Because the treated cohort was small and had only one nonresponder, larger studies are needed to examine links between baseline CD8+ expansion and response.

This receptor chain uses TRBV6-5 and TRBJ2-2; TRBD1 could be the D gene, as 5 bases match. The sequence was obtained from a human donor with alopecia areata. Here the sequenced sample was CD4+ T cells sorted from blood, taken around week 54, from a patient treated with tofacitinib. The bases are TGTGCCAGCAGTTACTTAGGGGTTGACACCGGGGAGCTGTTTTTT. Its product reads: CASSYLGVDTGELFF.